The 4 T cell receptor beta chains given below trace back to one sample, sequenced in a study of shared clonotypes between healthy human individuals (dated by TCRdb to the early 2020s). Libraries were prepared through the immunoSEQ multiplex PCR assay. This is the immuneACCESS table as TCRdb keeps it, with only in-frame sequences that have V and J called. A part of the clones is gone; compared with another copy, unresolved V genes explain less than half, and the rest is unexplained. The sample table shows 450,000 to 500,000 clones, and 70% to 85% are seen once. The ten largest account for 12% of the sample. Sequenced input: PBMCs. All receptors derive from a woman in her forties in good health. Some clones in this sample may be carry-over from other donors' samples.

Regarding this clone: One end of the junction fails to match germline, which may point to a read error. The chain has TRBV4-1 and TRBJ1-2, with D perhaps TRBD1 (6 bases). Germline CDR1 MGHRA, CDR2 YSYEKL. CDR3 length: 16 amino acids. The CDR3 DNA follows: TGCGCCAGAAGCCAAGTGGCAGGGGAGGGACACTATGGCTACACCTTC. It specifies CARSQVAGEGHYGYTF.

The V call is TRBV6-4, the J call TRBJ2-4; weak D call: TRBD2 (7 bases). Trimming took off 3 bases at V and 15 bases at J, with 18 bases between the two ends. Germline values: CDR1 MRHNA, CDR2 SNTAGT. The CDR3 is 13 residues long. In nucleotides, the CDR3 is TGTGCCAGCAGTGAAGGGCTCGGGGGGCCTCTGTACTTC. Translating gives CASSEGLGGPLYF.

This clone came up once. This CDR3 is CASSENRGSNEKLFF. CDR3 DNA: TGTGCCAGCAGCGAAAACAGGGGTTCTAATGAAAAACTGTTTTTT. The chain carries TRBV6-1 and TRBJ1-4; 7 bases are shared with TRBD1. J lost 3 bases, V lost 6 bases, and 7 bases had no gene match. Germline V gene data show CDR1 as MNHNS and CDR2 as SASEGT. The CDR3 totals 15 residues.

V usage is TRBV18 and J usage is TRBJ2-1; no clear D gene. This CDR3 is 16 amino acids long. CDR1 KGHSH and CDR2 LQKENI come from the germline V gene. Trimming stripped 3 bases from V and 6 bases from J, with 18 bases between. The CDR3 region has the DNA TGTGCCAGCTCACCGAGGACGTTTCTTAACGTCAATGAGCAGTTCTTC. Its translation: CASSPRTFLNVNEQFF.